A single TCR beta chain is shown here with its context. The antigen remains unidentified. This specimen belongs to a study of OX40 agonist ivuxolimab in advanced cancers. Study-wide results and limits: Undetermined was the antigen specificity of the expanded peripheral T cells. CD4+ T cells averaged fewer expanded clones than CD8+ T cells.

The repertoire was sequenced with immunoSEQ multiplex PCR; TCRdb's copy has only in-frame clones and lacks some. Of about 32,000 clones detected, around 83% appear once; the ten largest clones hold under 25%. CDR1 SGHNT and CDR2 YYREEE come from the germline V gene (reference sequence). V was trimmed by 4 bases and J by 8 bases, leaving 12 bases between them. The CDR3 has 13 amino acids. Material: CD4+ or CD8+ T cells sorted from blood, obtained in a trial of the OX40 agonist ivuxolimab. The V call is TRBV5-4, the J call TRBJ1-4; a weak D match, TRBD1 (6 bases). The TCR sequence derives from an adult with an advanced solid tumor such as melanoma, head and neck, liver or kidney cancer. The CDR3 protein is CASSRGDAEKLFF. DNA for the CDR3: TGTGCCAGCAGCAGGGGGGATGCCGAAAAACTGTTTTTT.